This TCR beta chain appears in the sequencing data of a study of neoadjuvant nivolumab and ipilimumab in lung cancer. Broader study findings: From pretherapy to surgery, tumor richness and clonality rose with dual therapy. Blood richness before therapy tracked richness in tumors resected after neoadjuvant therapy.

Here immunoSEQ multiplex PCR was the method, and the copy in TCRdb shows in-frame clones only, minus some. Among 26,000 or so clones listed, 75% to 90% were seen once. This clone appeared a few times. Its antigen remains unknown. The CDR3 is 14 residues long. From germline, CDR1 is SGHTA and CDR2 FQGTGA. V lost 5 bases to trimming and J lost 1 base; unmatched junction nucleotides: 4. The chain has TRBV7-3 and TRBJ1-1; 7 nucleotides align to TRBD1. This sample comprised peripheral blood, obtained before neoadjuvant nivolumab, alone or with ipilimumab. The TCR originated in an adult with non-small cell lung cancer. The CDR3 bases are TGTGCCAGCAGCCTAGACAGGGCGAACACTGAAGCTTTCTTT. It translates to CASSLDRANTEAFF.